This T cell receptor (beta chain) appears in the sequencing data of a study of CD8 T cells in ankylosing spondylitis. CDR3 length equals 15 residues. The ends lost 3 bases at V and 1 base at J; junction bases unmatched: 9. Per the germline V gene, CDR1 is DFQATT and CDR2 is SNEGSKA (reference sequence). From the 5' RACE reads, TCRdb called clonotypes with MiXCR, one entry per CDR3 protein. The table lists 40,000 or so distinct CDR3 sequences, over 9% of them singletons. The receptor was isolated from a male donor with ankylosing spondylitis or in good health (not recorded which). The source material was blood, either unsorted or a sorted T cell fraction (not recorded which). The chain employs TRBV20-1 and TRBJ2-7, with 7 positions matching TRBD2. The CDR3 spells CSARSGASVSYEQYF. In DNA, the CDR3 is TGCAGTGCTAGGAGCGGGGCTAGCGTTTCCTACGAGCAGTACTTC.